This TCR beta chain was sequenced during a study of blood T cell repertoires in COVID-19. V was trimmed by 6 bases and J by 8 bases, leaving 17 bases between them. The germline V gene encodes CDR1 SNHLY and CDR2 FYNNEI. There are 15 residues in the CDR3. Recovered Cohort 3 donors showed two negative PCRs, clearance, or symptom resolution. Some clones are missing from TCRdb's copy, which holds only in-frame ones; the method was immunoSEQ multiplex PCR. The repertoire includes some 130,000 clones, approximately 78% of them detected once, and about 6% sits in the top ten. The clonotype was recovered from a woman between 45 and 60 years old who had recovered from COVID-19. Sequenced: PBMCs or T cells enriched from blood (not recorded which). The V call is TRBV2, the J call TRBJ1-6, with a weak D call TRBD1 (5 bases). Here the CDR3 reads CASSIQGTRDSPLHF. DNA of the CDR3: TGTGCCAGCAGCATCCAGGGTACAAGAGATTCACCCCTCCACTTT.